This T cell receptor (beta chain) was observed in a study of blood T cell repertoires in COVID-19. Study-level background: The study drew acute and convalescent COVID-19 samples from the United States, Italy and Spain. Sources were T cells, B-cell-depleted T cells, or PBMCs; the material itself was cDNA or gDNA.

Germline assignment: CDR1 SGHTA and CDR2 FQGTGA. V was shortened by 3 bases and J by 6 bases, with 9 bases between the two germline ends. The length of the CDR3 is 12 residues. Study processing details: The authors estimated nucleated cell counts from reference gene primer amplification. Sequencing was performed with immunoSEQ multiplex PCR; in TCRdb, only in-frame clones are kept and a portion is missing. The DNA gave D and trimming, while V, J and clone size come from that table. The sample consists of approximately 170,000 clones, more than 80% of them appearing once. Seattle-derived patients entered the study during active infection and were followed longitudinally.

The chain uses TRBV7-3 and TRBJ2-7; possibly TRBD2 for D (7 bases). The sequencing input was peripheral blood. This clonotype was sampled from an older woman with COVID-19, enrolled during active disease. CDR3 sequence: CASSLGGREQYF. The DNA for the CDR3 is TGTGCCAGCAGCTTGGGGGGGCGCGAGCAGTACTTC.